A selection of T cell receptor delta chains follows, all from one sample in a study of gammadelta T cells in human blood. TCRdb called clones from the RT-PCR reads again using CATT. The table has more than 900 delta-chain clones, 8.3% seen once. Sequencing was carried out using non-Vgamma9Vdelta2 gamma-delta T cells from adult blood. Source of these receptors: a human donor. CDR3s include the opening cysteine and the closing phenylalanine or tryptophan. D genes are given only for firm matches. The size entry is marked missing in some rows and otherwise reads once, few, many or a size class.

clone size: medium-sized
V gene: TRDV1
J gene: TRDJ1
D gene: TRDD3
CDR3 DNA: TGTGCTCTTGGGGAACTTCCCTACGGCTTGGTCTGGGGGATGCTATACACCGATAAACTCATCTTT
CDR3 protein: CALGELPYGLVWGMLYTDKLIF

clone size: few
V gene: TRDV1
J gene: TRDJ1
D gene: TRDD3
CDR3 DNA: TGTGCTCTTGGGGAACGGCGACCGCCTGAACGCTACTGGGGGAAGGCCGATAAACTCATCTTT
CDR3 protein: CALGERRPPERYWGKADKLIF

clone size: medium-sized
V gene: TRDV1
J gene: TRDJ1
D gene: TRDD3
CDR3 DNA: TGTGCTCTTGGGGAATCTCTTTCCTACGGGAGGGCCTGGGGGATAAAGTACACCGATAAACTCATCTTT
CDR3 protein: CALGESLSYGRAWGIKYTDKLIF

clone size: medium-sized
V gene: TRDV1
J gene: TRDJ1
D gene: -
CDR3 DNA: TGTGCTCTTGGGGAAGACCTGTCGGGGGAAGAGTACACCGATAAACTCATCTTT
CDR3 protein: CALGEDLSGEEYTDKLIF

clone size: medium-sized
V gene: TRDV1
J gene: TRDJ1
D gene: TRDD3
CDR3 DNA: TGTGCTCTTGGGGGGGGACTGGGGGAGCAGTACACCGATAAACTCATCTTT
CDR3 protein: CALGGGLGEQYTDKLIF

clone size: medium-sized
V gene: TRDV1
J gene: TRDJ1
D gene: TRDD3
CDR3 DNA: TGTGCTCTTGGGGAGCTACACTTCCGACTGGGGGATACGGATGGTTTGGATAAACTCATCTTT
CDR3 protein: CALGELHFRLGDTDGLDKLIF

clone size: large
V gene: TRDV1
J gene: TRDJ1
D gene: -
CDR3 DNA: TGTGCTCTTGGGGAACGCCGGGCCTTCCTAGGGGATACGCGTGGGTATACCGATAAACTCATCTTT
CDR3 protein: CALGERRAFLGDTRGYTDKLIF

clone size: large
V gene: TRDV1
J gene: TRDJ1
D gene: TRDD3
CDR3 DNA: TGTGCTCTTGGGATAAGATCTGGGGGATGGCCGTACACCGATAAACTCATCTTT
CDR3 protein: CALGIRSGGWPYTDKLIF

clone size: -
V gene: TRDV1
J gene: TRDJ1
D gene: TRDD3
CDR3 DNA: TGTGCTCTTGGGGAACTTAACCACGAGCCGCTTGCTGGGGGAGAAACAGGTAAACTCATCTTT
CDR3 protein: CALGELNHEPLAGGETGKLIF

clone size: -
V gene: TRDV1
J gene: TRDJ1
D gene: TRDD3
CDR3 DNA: TGTGCTCTTGGGGAACACTTTCACGTACTGGGGGAGAGGTGTGTCGATAAACTCATCTTT
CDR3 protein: CALGEHFHVLGERCVDKLIF

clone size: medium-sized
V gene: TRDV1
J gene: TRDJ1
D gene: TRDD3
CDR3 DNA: TGTGCTCTTGGGGATCCTCGGCCTTCCCAGACGTACTGGGGGATACCGTACACCGATAAACTCATCTTT
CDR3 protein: CALGDPRPSQTYWGIPYTDKLIF

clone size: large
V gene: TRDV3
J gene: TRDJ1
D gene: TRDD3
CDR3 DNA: TGTGCCCTATTCGGACGTACTGGGGGAGAGTACACCGATAAACTCATCTTT
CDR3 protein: CALFGRTGGEYTDKLIF

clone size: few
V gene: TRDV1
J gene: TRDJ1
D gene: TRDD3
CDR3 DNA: TGTGCTCTTGGGGAACGACCCCCTCTGGGGGATTCGTACAACCCCCTTTACACCGATAAACTCATCTTT
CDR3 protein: CALGERPPLGDSYNPLYTDKLIF

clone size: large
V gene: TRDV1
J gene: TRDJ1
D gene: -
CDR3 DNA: TGTGCTCTTGGGTCATTTCATTTACATTTCTTGTGTACGGGGACCGATAAACTCATCTTT
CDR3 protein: CALGSFHLHFLCTGTDKLIF

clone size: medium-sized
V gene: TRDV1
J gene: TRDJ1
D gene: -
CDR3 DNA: TGTGCTCTTGGGAATTCGGGAAGCCGCGATAAATTCCGGATCGGAACTTCGGATAAACTCATCTTT
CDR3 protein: CALGNSGSRDKFRIGTSDKLIF

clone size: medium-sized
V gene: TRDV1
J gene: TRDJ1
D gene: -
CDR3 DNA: TGTGCTCTTGGGGAATTGATATCCCTGCCGACGGGGAGACCTGGTAAACTCATCTTT
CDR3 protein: CALGELISLPTGRPGKLIF

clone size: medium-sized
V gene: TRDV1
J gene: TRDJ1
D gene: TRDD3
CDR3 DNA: TGTGCTCTTGGGGGCCCCGAACTTTCCTATCCTCGTACTGGGGGATACGTGTACACCGATAAACTCATCTTT
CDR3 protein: CALGGPELSYPRTGGYVYTDKLIF

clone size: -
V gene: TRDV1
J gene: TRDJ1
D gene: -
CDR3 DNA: TGTGCTCTACAGGTAGGCCTCAGATTAAGGAATTTCGGTTGGACCGATAAACTCATCTTT
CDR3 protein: CALQVGLRLRNFGWTDKLIF

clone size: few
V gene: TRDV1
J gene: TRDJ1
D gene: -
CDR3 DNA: TGTGCTCTTGGGGAATTCGCCTTCCCCTTAGATAAACTCATCTTT
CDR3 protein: CALGEFAFPLDKLIF

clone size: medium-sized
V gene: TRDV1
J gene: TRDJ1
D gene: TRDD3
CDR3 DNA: TGTGCTCTTGGGGAACCACTACTTCCTGCTGGGGGATACGGGCCCTGTACAAGGTACACCGATAAACTCATCTTT
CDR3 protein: CALGEPLLPAGGYGPCTRYTDKLIF

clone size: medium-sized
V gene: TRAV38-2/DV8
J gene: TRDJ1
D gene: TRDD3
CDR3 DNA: TGTGCTTTAGCCGGGATTCCCATCTGGGGGATAACGTACACCGATAAACTCATCTTT
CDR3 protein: CALAGIPIWGITYTDKLIF

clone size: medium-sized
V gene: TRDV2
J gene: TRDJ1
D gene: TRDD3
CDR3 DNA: TGTGCCTGTGACAAACTGGGGGATACCGATAAACTCATCTTT
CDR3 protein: CACDKLGDTDKLIF

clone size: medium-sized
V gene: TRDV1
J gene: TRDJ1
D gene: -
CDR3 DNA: TGTGCTCTTGGGGAAGGGACCTTACTGTTAGGGACCGATAAACTCATCTTT
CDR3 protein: CALGEGTLLLGTDKLIF

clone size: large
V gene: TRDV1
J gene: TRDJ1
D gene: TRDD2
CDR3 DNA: TGTGCTCTTGGGGGACTCCTTCCTAGAGGGGGACCCCCGGGGACCGATAAACTCATCTTT
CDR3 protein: CALGGLLPRGGPPGTDKLIF

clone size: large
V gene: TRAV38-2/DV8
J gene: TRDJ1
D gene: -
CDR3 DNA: TGTGCTTATAGGAGCGCGGAGCCCCCCGGGTTACTGGGCCCAAATGGTGATAAACTCATCTTT
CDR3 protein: CAYRSAEPPGLLGPNGDKLIF

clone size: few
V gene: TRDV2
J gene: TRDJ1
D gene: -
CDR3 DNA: TGTGCCTGTGACAACTTCCTGCTCCCTTACACCGATAAACTCATCTTT
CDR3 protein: CACDNFLLPYTDKLIF

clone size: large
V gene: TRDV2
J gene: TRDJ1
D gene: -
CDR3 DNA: TGTGCCTGTGTCGCGGCCAGGACCGATAAACTCATCTTT
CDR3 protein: CACVAARTDKLIF

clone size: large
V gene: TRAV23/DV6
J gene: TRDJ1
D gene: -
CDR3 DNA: TGTGCCGGGGGTCCCCTAAAGGGATGGGGCGCCGATAAACTCATCTTT
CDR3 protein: CAGGPLKGWGADKLIF

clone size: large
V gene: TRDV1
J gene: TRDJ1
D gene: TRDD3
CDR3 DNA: TGTGCTCTTGGGGAAGGACCATATCCTTTCCTAGAGGGTGGGGGATACTTGCCCGATAAACTCATCTTT
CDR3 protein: CALGEGPYPFLEGGGYLPDKLIF

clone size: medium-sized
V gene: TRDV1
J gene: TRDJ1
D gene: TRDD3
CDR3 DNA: TGTGCTCTTGGGGCCCCATTCCTTCGGGGGATAGCCCCGTACACCGATAAACTCATCTTT
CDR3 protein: CALGAPFLRGIAPYTDKLIF

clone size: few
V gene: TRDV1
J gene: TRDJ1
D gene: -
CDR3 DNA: TGTGCTCTTGGGGAAGGGACCTTCCTACGATTCCTGGGGGACGTCTGCACCGATAAACTCATCTTT
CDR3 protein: CALGEGTFLRFLGDVCTDKLIF

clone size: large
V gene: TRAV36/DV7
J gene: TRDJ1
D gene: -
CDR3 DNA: TGTGCTGTCGGAAGGCCTTCCTACGATGGCGTTACCTGGGGGATAAGGGAACTCATCTTT
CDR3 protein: CAVGRPSYDGVTWGIRELIF

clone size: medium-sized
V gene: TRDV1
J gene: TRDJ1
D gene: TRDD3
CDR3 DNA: TGTGCTCTTGGGGAACGGTCTGCTCCCCCCTGGGGATACAGGTACACCGATAAACTCATCTTT
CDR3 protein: CALGERSAPPWGYRYTDKLIF

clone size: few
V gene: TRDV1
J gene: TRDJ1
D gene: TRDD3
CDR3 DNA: TGTGCTCTTGGCGTAAACTGGGGCCCGGCGTACACCGATAAACTCATCTTT
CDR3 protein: CALGVNWGPAYTDKLIF

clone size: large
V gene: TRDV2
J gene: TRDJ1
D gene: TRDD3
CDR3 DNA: TGTGCCTGTGACACCGATCCTAGATCGGGTACTGGGGGACGGTACACCGATAAACTCATCTTT
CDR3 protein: CACDTDPRSGTGGRYTDKLIF

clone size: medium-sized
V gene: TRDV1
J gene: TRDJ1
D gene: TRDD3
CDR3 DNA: TGTGCTCTTGGGGAACAGGGCTTCCTACAGGGGGATACGAGGTACACCGATAAACTCATCTTT
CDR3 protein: CALGEQGFLQGDTRYTDKLIF

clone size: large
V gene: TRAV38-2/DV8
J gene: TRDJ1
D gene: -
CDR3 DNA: TGTGCTTATAGGAGTTGGGGCCTTCCTACGCTGGGGGAGGATGAGTACACCGATAAACTCATCTTT
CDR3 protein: CAYRSWGLPTLGEDEYTDKLIF

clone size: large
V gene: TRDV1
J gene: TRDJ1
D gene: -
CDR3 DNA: TGTGCTCTTGGGGAACTCCTGCGATCCTACGGAGTGTGGAGGTGCGATAAACTCATCTTT
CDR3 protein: CALGELLRSYGVWRCDKLIF

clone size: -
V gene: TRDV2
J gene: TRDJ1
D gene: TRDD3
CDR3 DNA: TGTGCCTGTGACACCGGTGGGGGACCCTACACCGATAAACTCATCTTT
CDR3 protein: CACDTGGGPYTDKLIF

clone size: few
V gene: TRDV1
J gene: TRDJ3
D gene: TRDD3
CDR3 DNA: TGTGCTCTTGGGGAACCGCCTTCCAGGTACTGGGGGATCAGTTCCTGGGACACCCGACAGATGTTTTTC
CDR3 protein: CALGEPPSRYWGISSWDTRQMFF

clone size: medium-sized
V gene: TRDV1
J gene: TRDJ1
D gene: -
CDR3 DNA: TGTGCTCTTGGTATTGCAAGAAGTTTCCTCCACGGGCGCACCGATAAACTCATCTTT
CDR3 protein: CALGIARSFLHGRTDKLIF

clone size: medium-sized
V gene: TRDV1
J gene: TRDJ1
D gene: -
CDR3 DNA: TGTGCTCTTGGGGAACCCCACCCTGCGGGACAGTACACCGATAAACTCATCTTT
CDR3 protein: CALGEPHPAGQYTDKLIF

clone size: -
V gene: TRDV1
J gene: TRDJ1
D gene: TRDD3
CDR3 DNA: TGTGCTCTTGGGGAGCATATGGTGGGGATACGTGGACTCATCTTT
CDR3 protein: CALGEHMVGIRGLIF

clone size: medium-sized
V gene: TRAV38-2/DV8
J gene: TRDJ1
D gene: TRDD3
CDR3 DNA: TGTGCTTATAGGAGCGCGATGGCTTCCTACAAAAATAACTGGGGGATAAAGGGGTCGTACACCGATAAACTCATCTTT
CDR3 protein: CAYRSAMASYKNNWGIKGSYTDKLIF

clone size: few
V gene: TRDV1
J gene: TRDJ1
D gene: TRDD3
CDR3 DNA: TGTGCTCTTGGGGAACATCGCACACGTACCGCTGGGGGAACCCAAGGACTCATCTTT
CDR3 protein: CALGEHRTRTAGGTQGLIF

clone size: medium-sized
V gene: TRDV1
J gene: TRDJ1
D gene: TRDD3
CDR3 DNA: TGTGCTCTTGGGGAACTAGGTGTCGTTCCCTCCCAGTACTGGGGGATACCTAGCCCGCTGCATGATAAACTCATCTTT
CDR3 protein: CALGELGVVPSQYWGIPSPLHDKLIF

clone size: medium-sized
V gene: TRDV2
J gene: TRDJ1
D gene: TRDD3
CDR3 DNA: TGTGCCTGTGACACCACCCCGTACTGGGGGATACCGGCCGATAAACTCATCTTT
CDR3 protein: CACDTTPYWGIPADKLIF

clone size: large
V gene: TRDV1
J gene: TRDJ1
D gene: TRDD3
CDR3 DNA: TGTGCTCTTGGGGAGTCTTCCTACCCGTGGGGGATACTGCATGATAAACTCATCTTT
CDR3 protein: CALGESSYPWGILHDKLIF

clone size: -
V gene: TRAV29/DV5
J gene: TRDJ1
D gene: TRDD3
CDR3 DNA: TGTGCAGCAAGCGCGTTCCTCCGACTGGGGGTGGATAAACTCATCTTT
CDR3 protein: CAASAFLRLGVDKLIF

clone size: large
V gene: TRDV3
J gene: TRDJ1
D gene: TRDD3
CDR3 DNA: TGTGCCTTTAAACACCTCCTGCCATTGGGGGATACGGTTAAACTCATCTTT
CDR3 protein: CAFKHLLPLGDTVKLIF

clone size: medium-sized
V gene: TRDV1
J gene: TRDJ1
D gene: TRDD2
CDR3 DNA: TGTGCTCTTGGGGCAACGTTACAGGAAGGGCGCCTTCCTACAGCGGTTCTGGGGGTTTACACCGATAAACTCATCTTT
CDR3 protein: CALGATLQEGRLPTAVLGVYTDKLIF

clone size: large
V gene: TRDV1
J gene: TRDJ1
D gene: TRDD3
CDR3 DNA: TGTGCTCTTGTACGGACCTACTCCGGCTGGGGGGCGGAAAAACTCATCTTT
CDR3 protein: CALVRTYSGWGAEKLIF

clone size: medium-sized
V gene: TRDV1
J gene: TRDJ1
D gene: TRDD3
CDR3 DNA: TGTGCTCTTGGGGAACTAGACCGTCCGCTCTTCTTACTGGGGGATACGCGGTCCAAACTCATCTTT
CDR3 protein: CALGELDRPLFLLGDTRSKLIF

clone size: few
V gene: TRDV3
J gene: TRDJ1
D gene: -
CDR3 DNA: TGTGCCTTTAGAGGACCTTCGGATGGGGCGAAAACCAAACTCATCTTT
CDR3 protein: CAFRGPSDGAKTKLIF

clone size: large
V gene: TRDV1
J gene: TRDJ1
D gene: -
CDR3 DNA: TGTGCTCTTGGGGAAAGCCTACGAGGCATCAAGCGATGGTTCACCGATAAACTCATCTTT
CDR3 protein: CALGESLRGIKRWFTDKLIF